Below are 31 T cell receptor beta chains sequenced from a single sample in a study of blood T cell repertoires in COVID-19. Repertoires were generated with immunoSEQ multiplex PCR, while TCRdb's copy carries only in-frame clones and drops some. The sample includes tens of thousands of clones, about 84% of them seen just once. Sequenced input: peripheral blood. These TCRs come from a man in his fifties with COVID-19, enrolled during active disease.

The DNA of the CDR3 is TGTGCCAGCAGGGGGGGGGAGAGGACAGAGGTAACCTACGAGCAGTACTTC. Residues: CASRGGERTEVTYEQYF. The chain couples TRBV5-8 to TRBJ2-7; weak D call: TRBD2 (7 bases). The V gene lost 5 bases and the J gene lost 2 bases, with 23 bases spanning the gap. The CDR3 runs to 17 residues. Germline CDR1 is SGHTS and CDR2 is YDEGEE.

The chain is built from TRBV6-5 and TRBJ2-5; TRBD1 aligns across 10 bases. Per the germline V gene, CDR1 is MNHEY and CDR2 is SVGAGI. This CDR3 contains 16 residues. V lost 0 bases and J lost 4; bases outside the gene matches: 5. Here the CDR3 reads CASSYSTGGRGETQYF. The CDR3 bases are TGTGCCAGCAGTTACTCGACAGGGGGCAGGGGAGAGACCCAGTACTTC.

The chain is built from TRBV4-1 and TRBJ1-5; D possibly corresponds to TRBD1 (6 bases). This CDR3 is built from 16 residues. V was shortened by 4 bases and J by 6 bases, with 19 bases between the two germline ends. Germline assignment: CDR1 MGHRA and CDR2 YSYEKL. Here the CDR3 reads CASSLPGPKGGQPQHF. CDR3 in DNA: TGCGCCAGCAGCCTACCTGGACCAAAAGGGGGTCAGCCCCAGCATTTT.

The chain couples TRBV30 to TRBJ1-3; a possible D gene is TRBD1 (5 bases). Germline V gene sequence: CDR1 GTSNPN, CDR2 SVGIG (reference sequence). V was clipped by 4 bases and J by 6 bases, with 16 bases between them. This CDR3 is 14 amino acids long. The CDR3 loop is CAWMPGDSLNTIYF. CDR3 sequence (DNA): TGTGCCTGGATGCCGGGGGATTCTCTAAACACCATATATTTT.

The CDR3: CASSQDGAGVYGYTF. CDR3 nucleotide sequence: TGCGCCAGCAGCCAAGATGGGGCAGGCGTCTATGGCTACACCTTC. The genes are TRBV4-1 and TRBJ1-2; D possibly corresponds to TRBD1 (5 bases). CDR1 and CDR2 (germline): MGHRA, YSYEKL. The CDR3 covers 15 residues. V was shortened by 0 bases and J by 4 bases, with 12 bases between the two germline ends.

This clone came up once. The rearrangement joins TRBV19 to TRBJ1-5; D unresolved. Germline V lookup: CDR1 LNHDA, CDR2 SQIVND (reference sequence). The V end was cut by 10 bases, the J end by 9 bases, with 22 bases between. The CDR3 sequence is 14 residues long. The chain's CDR3 is CATEQVVGGGPQHF. The CDR3 DNA sequence: TGTGCCACCGAGCAGGTGGTGGGAGGTGGGCCCCAGCATTTT.

A remark on this clone: A junction boundary mismatches the germline segment, possibly from a read error. This sample includes further DNA sequences coding for the same CDR3. This rearrangement joins TRBV7-9 to TRBJ2-5; D might be TRBD2 (6 bases). Germline assignment: CDR1 SEHNR and CDR2 FQNEAQ (reference sequence). There are 13 residues in the CDR3. This CDR3 is CASSYGGAETQYF. Here the CDR3 DNA reads TGTGCCAGCAGCTATGGAGGGGCAGAGACTCAGTACTTC.

The chain joins TRBV5-4 to TRBJ2-5, with a weak D call TRBD1 (6 bases). CDR1 SGHNT and CDR2 YYREEE come from the germline V gene (reference sequence). The V end was cut by 4 bases, the J end by 5 bases, with 12 bases between. The CDR3 is made up of 13 amino acids. CDR3 nucleotide sequence: TGTGCCAGCAGCCACATTAGGGGGGAGACCCAGTACTTC. This translates into CASSHIRGETQYF. The full variable domain, rest sourced from reference TRBV5-4 and TRBJ2-5, is ETGVTQSPTHLIKTRGQQVTLRCSSQSGHNTVSWYQQALGQGPQFIFQYYREEENGRGNFPPRFSGLQFPNYSSELNVNALELDDSALYLCASSHIRGETQYFGPGTRLLVL.

The gene calls are TRBV9 and TRBJ2-1, with TRBD2 identical over 7 bases. CDR1 is SGDLS, CDR2 YYNGEE, per germline. The CDR3 has 16 residues. Trimming cost V 0 bases and J 8 bases; bases outside gene matches: 11. The CDR3 DNA reads as TGTGCCAGCAGCGTAGACCCTAGCGGCCGGGGGTATGAGCAGTTCTTC. Translating it yields CASSVDPSGRGYEQFF.

The rearrangement links TRBV7-6 to TRBJ2-6; 7 positions match TRBD1. Germline V gives CDR1 SGHVS, CDR2 FNYEAQ. The CDR3 is 17 residues long. The ends lost 0 bases at V and 0 bases at J; junction bases unmatched: 2. The CDR3 bases are TGTGCCAGCAGCTTAGCAGGGGGCGGCTCTGGGGCCAACGTCCTGACTTTC. Translated: CASSLAGGGSGANVLTF.

The chain couples TRBV30 to TRBJ2-1, with 8 bases identical to TRBD2. The CDR3 loop spans 12 amino acids. The ends lost 1 base at V and 7 bases at J; junction bases unmatched: 0. Germline V gene data show CDR1 as GTSNPN and CDR2 as SVGIG (reference sequence). CDR3 region: CAWSAGGNEQFF. DNA for the CDR3: TGTGCCTGGAGTGCGGGAGGGAATGAGCAGTTCTTC.

With respect to this clone: Other DNA variants within this sample encode the same CDR3. The rearrangement uses TRBV19 and TRBJ2-5; TRBD1 is a possible D gene (5 bases). The V end was cut by 5 bases, the J end by 0 bases, with 13 bases between. This CDR3 contains 15 residues. Germline-derived CDR1 and CDR2 are LNHDA and SQIVND (reference sequence). The CDR3 coding sequence is TGTGCCAGTAGTCCCTCGACAGTGAACCAAGAGACCCAGTACTTC. This codes for CASSPSTVNQETQYF.

This clone was detected only a few times. The chain couples TRBV29-1 to TRBJ1-1; unclear D gene. Germline V lookup: CDR1 SQVTM, CDR2 ANQGSEA. The CDR3 length is 15 residues. Trimming stripped 5 bases from V and 4 bases from J, with 20 bases between. The CDR3: CSVHGVGIEGTEAFF. In DNA form, the CDR3 reads TGCAGCGTTCACGGGGTAGGGATTGAAGGCACTGAAGCTTTCTTT.

V is TRBV9 and J is TRBJ2-1, with 9 bases identical to TRBD1. CDR1 and CDR2 (germline): SGDLS, YYNGEE. This CDR3 contains 12 residues. V was pared by 3 bases and J by 15 bases, with 7 bases of the junction left unmatched. In DNA form, the CDR3 reads TGTGCCAGCAGCGAAGGACAGGGGCATGCGTTCTTC. The encoded protein is CASSEGQGHAFF.

This sequence joins TRBV6-5 and TRBJ2-1; maybe TRBD1 (6 bases). The germline V and J ends were trimmed by 7 bases and 0 bases, with 10 bases remaining between them. The CDR3 loop spans 14 amino acids. Germline V gene lookup returns CDR1 MNHEY and CDR2 SVGAGI. CDR3 in DNA: TGTGCCAGCATCCGACAGGTCTCCTACAATGAGCAGTTCTTC. The encoded protein is CASIRQVSYNEQFF.

This clone was observed once. This chain links TRBV28 with TRBJ2-5; D perhaps matches TRBD2 (6 bases). Germline-derived CDR1 and CDR2 are MDHEN and SYDVKM. V gave up 6 bases and J gave up 2 bases, with 13 bases separating them. The CDR3 has 14 amino acids. The chain's CDR3 is CASSLASGQETQYF. The DNA of the CDR3 is TGTGCCAGCAGCCTAGCGTCCGGACAAGAGACCCAGTACTTC.

The chain recombines TRBV27 with TRBJ1-1, with 8 positions matching TRBD1. This CDR3 region has 13 residues. From germline, CDR1 is MNHEY and CDR2 SMNVEV (reference sequence). With 6 bases clipped from V and 11 bases from J, the junction kept 11 bases outside the gene matches. The CDR3 DNA reads as TGTGCCAGCAGATTCAGCGGACAGGGTTGGGCTTTCTTT. Residues: CASRFSGQGWAFF.

The chain uses TRBV5-1 and TRBJ2-3; 8 bases are shared with TRBD2. The CDR3 is made up of 15 amino acids. The junction had 8 bases not matched to a gene; V was cut back by 0 bases and J by 8 bases. Germline CDR1 SGHRS, CDR2 YFSETQ. The CDR3 DNA sequence: TGCGCCAGCAGCTTGGATCCGGGAGGGACGGGTACGCAGTATTTT. It codes for CASSLDPGGTGTQYF.

The chain is built from TRBV10-3 and TRBJ1-5; 9 bases agree with TRBD1. With V trimmed by 3 bases and J by 5 bases, 2 bases remained unmatched. The CDR3 totals 14 residues. The V gene's germline CDR1 is ENHRY and CDR2 SYGVKD. CDR3 loop: CAISEDRGDQPQHF. The CDR3 bases are TGTGCCATCAGTGAAGACAGGGGGGATCAGCCCCAGCATTTT.

Regarding this clone: The sample has other DNA sequences that encode this CDR3 too. V usage is TRBV29-1 and J usage is TRBJ2-7, with 9 bases that match TRBD1. V shed 6 bases and J 5 bases; nucleotides not matched to a gene: 2. The CDR3 covers 11 residues. Per germline, CDR1 SQVTM and CDR2 ANQGSEA. Here the CDR3 reads CSVRQGDEQYF. CDR3 bases: TGCAGCGTCCGACAGGGGGACGAGCAGTACTTC.

The chain has TRBV2 and TRBJ2-3; maybe TRBD1 (6 bases). The CDR3 spans 15 residues. Germline V gene sequence: CDR1 SNHLY, CDR2 FYNNEI. The V gene lost 6 bases and the J gene lost 2 bases, with 15 bases spanning the gap. CDR3 loop: CASRPDRYLTDTQYF. The CDR3 DNA reads as TGTGCCAGCAGACCCGACAGGTACCTCACAGATACGCAGTATTTT.

This chain connects TRBV5-6 to TRBJ1-2; D might be TRBD1 (6 bases). Deletions cut 0 bases from V and 5 bases from J, with 14 bases between. Per the germline V gene, CDR1 is SGHDT and CDR2 is YYEEEE. This CDR3 is built from 15 residues. The CDR3 bases are TGTGCCAGCAGCTTGGCGCAGGGGAAAGGGTATGGCTACACCTTC. Translated, it gives CASSLAQGKGYGYTF. The full variable domain, with the rest looked up from reference TRBV5-6 and TRBJ1-2, is DAGVTQSPTHLIKTRGQQVTLRCSPKSGHDTVSWYQQALGQGPQFIFQYYEEEERQRGNFPDRFSGHQFPNYSSELNVNALLLGDSALYLCASSLAQGKGYGYTFGSGTRLTVV.

The rearrangement joins TRBV5-1 to TRBJ2-3; 9 nucleotides match TRBD1. V lost 6 bases to trimming and J lost 2 bases; unmatched junction nucleotides: 4. The CDR3 has 14 residues. Germline V CDR1 and CDR2: SGHRS, YFSETQ. The CDR3, as DNA: TGCGCCAGCACCGGGACAGGGCTCACAGATACGCAGTATTTT. Its protein is CASTGTGLTDTQYF.

The chain has TRBV5-1 and TRBJ2-2; possible D gene TRBD2, 5 bases. The V and J ends lost 2 bases and 5 bases respectively, with 16 bases between them. Germline-derived CDR1 and CDR2 are SGHRS and YFSETQ. This CDR3 region has 16 residues. The CDR3 protein is CASSFFSSGGTGELFF. The DNA for the CDR3 is TGCGCCAGCAGCTTTTTCTCAAGCGGTGGTACCGGGGAGCTGTTTTTT.

The chain employs TRBV18 and TRBJ2-7; no clear D. CDR1 KGHSH and CDR2 LQKENI come from the germline V gene. V was pared by 6 bases and J by 1 base, with 10 bases between. This CDR3 region has 13 residues. The CDR3 is CASSRRESYEQYF. CDR3 sequence (DNA): TGTGCCAGCTCTCGCCGAGAGTCCTACGAGCAGTACTTC.

V gene TRBV24-1 combines with J gene TRBJ2-5; 11 bases line up with TRBD2. V lost 4 bases, J lost 5 bases, and 5 bases stayed unmatched. CDR3 length: 15 amino acids. Germline CDR1 is KGHDR and CDR2 is SFDVKD. The CDR3 coding sequence is TGTGCCACCAGTGACCCGACTAGCGGGATTGAGACCCAGTACTTC. It codes for CATSDPTSGIETQYF.

The chain employs TRBV6-2 or TRBV6-3 and TRBJ1-3; D not resolved. This CDR3 contains 15 residues. Per the germline V gene, CDR1 is MNHEY and CDR2 is SVGEGT. Trimming pared 0 bases from V and 6 bases from J, leaving 12 bases between. The CDR3 nucleotides are TGTGCCAGCAGTTACTCGTTGAGCCGTGAAAACACCATATATTTT. Its translation: CASSYSLSRENTIYF.

The rearrangement links TRBV19 to TRBJ1-5; 10 nucleotides match TRBD1. In germline, CDR1 is LNHDA, CDR2 SQIVND (reference sequence). This CDR3 region has 16 residues. With V trimmed by 6 bases and J by 4 bases, 9 bases remained unmatched. This CDR3 is CASSRQGAMGNQPQHF. CDR3 bases: TGTGCCAGTAGCAGACAGGGGGCGATGGGAAATCAGCCCCAGCATTTT.

This clone was seen only a few times. V gene TRBV9 combines with J gene TRBJ1-1; the D is unclear. The CDR3 runs 14 residues. The V and J ends lost 2 bases and 0 bases respectively, with 8 bases between them. Germline values: CDR1 SGDLS, CDR2 YYNGEE. The CDR3: CASSVGSMNTEAFF. The DNA of the CDR3 is TGTGCCAGCAGCGTGGGCAGTATGAACACTGAAGCTTTCTTT. Full variable domain (rest looked up from reference TRBV9 and TRBJ1-1): DSGVTQTPKHLITATGQRVTLRCSPRSGDLSVYWYQQSLDQGLQFLIQYYNGEERAKGNILERFSAQQFPDLHSELNLSSLELGDSALYFCASSVGSMNTEAFFGQGTRLTVV.

The chain is built from TRBV11-3 and TRBJ2-2; TRBD2 matches 11 bases. This CDR3 spans 18 amino acids. The germline V gene encodes CDR1 SGHNT and CDR2 YENEEA. Germline trimming cut 6 bases from V and 4 bases from J; bases unmatched to any gene: 13. In nucleotides, the CDR3 is TGTGCCAGCAGTCCAGGTAGCGGGGGGGCCAAGATCACCGGGGAGCTGTTTTTT. This gives the protein CASSPGSGGAKITGELFF.

V and J are TRBV6-6 and TRBJ1-2, with a possible D match to TRBD1 (6 bases). The CDR3 runs to 12 residues. The ends were cut back, 5 bases at V and 10 bases at J, with 14 bases in the middle. CDR1 and CDR2 (germline): MNHNY, SVGAGI (reference sequence). In DNA form, the CDR3 reads TGTGCCAGCAGTGACCGGACAGATTACTACACCTTC. As protein: CASSDRTDYYTF.